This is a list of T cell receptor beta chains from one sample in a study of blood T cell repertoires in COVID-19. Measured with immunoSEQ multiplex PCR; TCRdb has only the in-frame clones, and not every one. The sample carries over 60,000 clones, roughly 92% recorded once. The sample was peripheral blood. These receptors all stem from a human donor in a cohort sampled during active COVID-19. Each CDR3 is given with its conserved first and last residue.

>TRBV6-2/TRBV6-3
CASSRETNQYEQYF
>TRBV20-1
CSARRGNEQFF
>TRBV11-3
CASSLVTGFNEKLFF
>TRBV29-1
CSVGAGTTYEQYF
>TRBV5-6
CASSEGSMISGYTF
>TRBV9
CASSVGGLTDTQYF
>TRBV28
CASSSALGTDDGTEAFF
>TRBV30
CAWSVILSYEQYF
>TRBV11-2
CASSLDPSNEQFF
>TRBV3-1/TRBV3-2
CASSRGQNYGYTF
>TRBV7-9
CASSSKGAGNTIYF
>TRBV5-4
CASSSGGLAGYSYEQYF